This T cell receptor (beta chain) was recorded in a study of blood T cell repertoires in COVID-19. Study in general: The cDNA or gDNA used as material had been derived from T cells, B-cell-depleted T cells, or PBMCs.

V was pared by 5 bases and J by 4 bases, with 6 bases of the junction left unmatched. This CDR3 spans 14 amino acids. The germline V gene has CDR1 GTSNPN and CDR2 SVGIG (reference sequence). Clones were sequenced by immunoSEQ multiplex PCR, and TCRdb holds only the in-frame ones, with some missing. The data show approximately 65,000 clones, about 88% seen once. The rearrangement links TRBV30 to TRBJ1-3; 9 bases map to TRBD1. This TCR was recovered from a woman aged 45-59 years with active COVID-19. Sample: peripheral blood. CDR3 residues: CAWWTGVSGNTIYF. The CDR3 nucleotides are TGTGCCTGGTGGACAGGGGTAAGCGGAAACACCATATATTTT.